The 2 T cell receptor beta chains below all came from one sample that was sequenced in a study of blood T cell repertoires in COVID-19. Only in-frame clones appear in the TCRdb table, and some are missing; sequencing was by immunoSEQ multiplex PCR. The table has 300,000 to 450,000 clones, less than 85% seen once. Input material: peripheral blood. These receptors all come from a woman between 18 and 29 years old with acute or convalescent COVID-19.

The V call is TRBV2, the J call TRBJ1-2; TRBD1 matches 7 bases. With 7 bases clipped from V and 1 base from J, the junction kept 9 bases outside the gene matches. CDR1 and CDR2 (germline): SNHLY, FYNNEI. The CDR3 length is 15 residues. The CDR3 region has the DNA TGTGCCAGCACTCGGGACAGTACAGATAACTATGGCTACACCTTC. It specifies CASTRDSTDNYGYTF.

The V call is TRBV7-2, the J call TRBJ2-7; 9 nucleotides align to TRBD2. J was trimmed by 6 bases and V by 1 base; bases with no gene match: 7. CDR3 length equals 15 residues. Germline lookup yields CDR1 SGHTA and CDR2 FQGNSA. CDR3 nucleotides: TGTGCCAGCAGCTTAGAACTAGCGGGCCGGGCCGAGCAGTACTTC. Its protein is CASSLELAGRAEQYF.